These T cell receptor beta chains were read from a single sample in a study of cytomegalovirus exposure and HLA in healthy donors. TCRdb keeps only in-frame clones here, not all; method: immunoSEQ multiplex PCR. This sample has about 170,000 clones, with about 88% found just once. Sample: PBMCs. All receptors come from a man aged 25 to 45 in good health and CMV-seropositive. Each CDR3 is given with its conserved first and last residue. A D gene is named only where the DNA matches it firmly. Some rows mark clone size as missing; the rest say once, few, many or name a class of expanded clone.

TRBJ2-2,-,-,TRBV7-2,CASSSTLPTNTGELFF
TRBJ1-5,once,TRBD1,TRBV19,CASSLLGTGNSNQPQHF
TRBJ2-1,-,-,TRBV7-9,CSSSLVLTTYNEQFF
TRBJ2-3,-,TRBD2,TRBV5-1,CASSLLAAGAARDTQYF
TRBJ1-1,once,-,TRBV27,CASSSTGNTEAFF
TRBJ2-2,once,-,TRBV7-3,CASSSGQFTGELFF
TRBJ2-1,-,TRBD2,TRBV5-1,CASRESGSHNEQFF
TRBJ1-5,-,-,TRBV12-5,CASGLVFRTLIPNQPQHF
TRBJ1-2,-,-,TRBV7-9,CASSLYREEDYTF
TRBJ2-3,-,-,TRBV5-4,CASSSTSTDTQYF
TRBJ2-7,-,-,TRBV7-9,CASSPGGAEYEQYF
TRBJ1-1,few,-,TRBV10-2,CASSPGPGAEAFF
TRBJ1-2,-,TRBD1,TRBV5-1,CASSPLLRTGVFNYGYTF
TRBJ1-4,-,-,TRBV18,CASSQGRTNEKLFF
TRBJ2-7,-,-,TRBV4-3,CASSPRPNSYEQYF
TRBJ1-3,-,-,TRBV18,CASSSIQGESGNTIYF
TRBJ1-1,once,-,TRBV9,CASSVAGNTEAFF
TRBJ2-4,once,-,TRBV11-3,CASSSPSGLAKNIQYF
TRBJ1-1,few,-,TRBV7-9,CASSSQGWAEAFF
TRBJ2-1,once,-,TRBV11-3,CASSPLSSNEQFF
TRBJ2-7,-,TRBD2,TRBV7-9,CSSSSALAASYEQYF
TRBJ1-1,few,-,TRBV14,CASSQDHGEVNTEAFF
TRBJ1-2,-,TRBD1,TRBV10-3,CAISEGQGASGYTF
TRBJ2-2,-,TRBD2,TRBV7-2,CASSFILAGGGGELFF
TRBJ1-3,few,-,TRBV5-4,CASRDEGDTIYF
TRBJ1-5,-,-,TRBV27,CASGSDISNQPQHF
TRBJ2-5,-,-,TRBV5-1,CASSEQVLQETQYF
TRBJ2-1,-,-,TRBV7-2,CASSLLSEQFF